A single sample gave rise to the 23 T cell receptor beta chains below, sequenced in a study of cytomegalovirus exposure and HLA in healthy donors. Only in-frame clones appear in the TCRdb table, and some are missing; sequencing was by immunoSEQ multiplex PCR. Of over 60,000 clones listed, approximately 95% were seen once; the top ten hold 3% to 3.5%. The sequenced sample consisted of PBMCs. All receptors derive from a man aged 18 to 29 in good health and CMV-seronegative.

CDR3 sequence reads: CAWSVGTGYEQFF. The CDR3 DNA reads TGTGCCTGGAGTGTAGGTACAGGGTATGAGCAGTTCTTC. The chain has TRBV30 and TRBJ2-1; tentatively, D is TRBD1 (6 bases). The CDR3 has 13 residues. The V gene's germline CDR1 is GTSNPN and CDR2 SVGIG (reference sequence). V lost 0 bases and J lost 8, with 11 bases in between.

The V and J genes are TRBV7-6 and TRBJ1-1, with 8 nucleotides matching TRBD1. J lost 1 base, V lost 5 bases, and 6 bases had no gene match. Germline V gene lookup returns CDR1 SGHVS and CDR2 FNYEAQ. The CDR3 has 15 amino acids. CDR3 amino acids: CASSPGQGKNTEAFF. In DNA, the CDR3 is TGTGCCAGCAGCCCAGGACAGGGCAAGAACACTGAAGCTTTCTTT.

The CDR3 loop is CASRTGEVSNQPQHF. The DNA for the CDR3 is TGTGCCAGCAGGACAGGTGAAGTCAGCAATCAGCCCCAGCATTTT. This chain joins TRBV2 and TRBJ1-5, with D possibly being TRBD1 (6 bases). The CDR3 totals 15 residues. V lost 6 bases and J lost 1, with 13 bases in between. Germline assignment: CDR1 SNHLY and CDR2 FYNNEI.

V usage is TRBV30 and J usage is TRBJ2-7, with 7 bases fitting TRBD1. This CDR3 has 17 residues. The germline V gene has CDR1 GTSNPN and CDR2 SVGIG (reference sequence). The V segment lost 0 bases and the J segment 4 bases; nucleotides outside the gene matches: 15. The CDR3 reads CAWSVFRDSQSEYEQYF. The CDR3 nucleotides read TGTGCCTGGAGTGTATTCCGGGACAGTCAATCAGAATACGAGCAGTACTTC.

The gene calls are TRBV10-2 and TRBJ1-4; 11 positions agree with TRBD1. Unmatched junction bases numbered 7, after V lost 6 bases and J lost 7 bases. The CDR3 is made up of 15 amino acids. The germline V gene has CDR1 WSHSY and CDR2 SAAADI. CDR3 nucleotide sequence: TGCGCCAGCAGCGGACAGGGGGCGAAGGGTGAAAAACTGTTTTTT. Translated: CASSGQGAKGEKLFF.

This chain links TRBV19 with TRBJ2-1; 11 bases are a match to TRBD2. CDR1 and CDR2 from the germline V gene are LNHDA and SQIVND (reference sequence). This CDR3 spans 16 amino acids. V was pared by 6 bases and J by 5 bases, with 9 bases of the junction left unmatched. CDR3: CASSPIAGGPNNEQFF. CDR3 nucleotides: TGTGCCAGTAGCCCCATAGCGGGGGGGCCGAACAATGAGCAGTTCTTC. The full variable domain, in which reference TRBV19 and TRBJ2-1 provide the parts outside the CDR3, is DGGITQSPKYLFRKEGQNVTLSCEQNLNHDAMYWYRQDPGQGLRLIYYSQIVNDFQKGDIAEGYSVSREKKESFPLTVTSAQKNPTAFYLCASSPIAGGPNNEQFFGPGTRLTVL.

The chain combines TRBV7-8 with TRBJ2-7; 9 nucleotides match TRBD2. Germline CDR1 SGHVS, CDR2 FQNEAQ. V was pared by 1 base and J by 3 bases, with 7 bases of the junction left unmatched. The CDR3 extends over 16 amino acids. The CDR3 DNA follows: TGTGCCAGCAGCTTAGGGAGCGGGGGGACAATCTACGAGCAGTACTTC. Its translation: CASSLGSGGTIYEQYF. Combining the CDR3 with reference TRBV7-8 and TRBJ2-7 gives the whole variable domain GAGVSQSPRYKVAKRGQDVALRCDPISGHVSLFWYQQALGQGPEFLTYFQNEAQLDKSGLPSDRFFAERPEGSVSTLKIQRTQQEDSAVYLCASSLGSGGTIYEQYFGPGTRLTVT.

The V call is TRBV6-1, the J call TRBJ2-3; D is possibly TRBD1 (5 bases). This CDR3 region has 14 residues. The V and J ends lost 4 bases and 6 bases respectively, with 14 bases between them. Germline CDR1 is MNHNS and CDR2 is SASEGT. The CDR3 loop is CASSVTVRMDTQYF. CDR3 nucleotide sequence: TGTGCCAGCAGTGTGACAGTCCGAATGGATACGCAGTATTTT.

The chain uses TRBV29-1 and TRBJ2-1; 12 bases agree with TRBD2. Per the germline V gene, CDR1 is SQVTM and CDR2 is ANQGSEA. The CDR3 length is 17 residues. V lost 6 bases to trimming and J lost 8 bases; unmatched junction nucleotides: 17. Here the CDR3 reads CSVVGRGLAGGFYEQFF. The CDR3 nucleotides read TGCAGCGTGGTGGGACGGGGGCTAGCGGGGGGGTTCTATGAGCAGTTCTTC.

CDR3 coding DNA: TGTGCCAGTAGAATGGACGGGACAGCTTCCTATGGCTACACCTTC. This codes for CASRMDGTASYGYTF. The chain employs TRBV19 and TRBJ1-2; the match to TRBD1 covers 7 bases. V dropped 6 bases and J dropped 4; count of bases not matched to a gene: 11. The germline gives CDR1 LNHDA, CDR2 SQIVND (reference sequence). The CDR3 runs 15 residues.

This chain links TRBV9 with TRBJ1-1, with D possibly TRBD1 on 5 matching bases. Trimming took 1 base from V and 0 from J, leaving 10 bases between them. Germline V lookup: CDR1 SGDLS, CDR2 YYNGEE. The CDR3 runs to 15 residues. The CDR3 here is CASSVLTGLNTEAFF. The CDR3 nucleotides read TGTGCCAGCAGCGTACTCACAGGTCTGAACACTGAAGCTTTCTTT.

The rearrangement joins TRBV28 to TRBJ1-5; D is ambiguous. CDR1 is MDHEN, CDR2 SYDVKM, per germline. The CDR3 extends over 12 amino acids. V was trimmed by 5 bases and J by 5 bases, leaving 7 bases between them. The CDR3 nucleotides read TGTGCCAGCAGTCCCCCGGATCAGCCCCAGCATTTT. This codes for CASSPPDQPQHF.

This chain connects TRBV14 to TRBJ1-2; TRBD1 agrees at 8 bases. The CDR3 loop spans 14 amino acids. The J segment lost 4 bases and the V segment lost 5 bases, leaving 6 bases of the junction unmatched. Germline CDR1 SGHDN, CDR2 FVKESK. The CDR3 loop reads CASSSQGTGYGYTF. For the CDR3, the DNA is TGTGCCAGCAGCAGCCAGGGGACAGGCTATGGCTACACCTTC.

The gene calls are TRBV5-4 and TRBJ2-1; 8 bases match TRBD1. The length of the CDR3 is 13 residues. V shed 1 base and J 8 bases; nucleotides not matched to a gene: 2. Per the germline V gene, CDR1 is SGHNT and CDR2 is YYREEE (reference sequence). The CDR3 sequence: CASSLRTGYEQFF. For the CDR3, the DNA is TGTGCCAGCAGCTTGAGGACAGGGTATGAGCAGTTCTTC.

V is TRBV30 and J is TRBJ2-3; 7 nucleotides match TRBD2. V lost 8 bases, J lost 5 bases, and 10 bases stayed unmatched. This CDR3 region has 13 residues. From germline, CDR1 is GTSNPN and CDR2 SVGIG (reference sequence). The CDR3 sequence is CARAQRGRDTQYF. CDR3 DNA sequence: TGTGCCCGGGCCCAGCGGGGTAGAGATACGCAGTATTTT. Looking up the rest from reference TRBV30 and TRBJ2-3 gives the full variable domain: SQTIHQWPATLVQPVGSPLSLECTVEGTSNPNLYWYRQAAGRGLQLLFYSVGIGQISSEVPQNLSASRPQDRQFILSSKKLLLSDSGFYLCARAQRGRDTQYFGPGTRLTVL.

CDR3 loop: CASSQDGGLRTGELFF. As DNA, the CDR3 is TGTGCCAGCAGCCAAGATGGGGGCCTCCGCACCGGGGAGCTGTTTTTT. This chain links TRBV14 with TRBJ2-2, with D tentatively TRBD1 (6 bases). The length of the CDR3 is 16 residues. V lost 0 bases, J lost 4 bases, and 12 bases lay in between. Germline CDR1 is SGHDN and CDR2 is FVKESK.

V gene TRBV12-5 combines with J gene TRBJ2-3, with D perhaps matching TRBD1 (6 bases). Per germline, CDR1 LGHNT and CDR2 FRNRAP. Trimming removed 5 bases from V and 3 bases from J, with 9 bases in between. This CDR3 has 13 amino acids. This CDR3 reads CASGPDRTDTQYF. The CDR3 bases are TGTGCTAGTGGTCCGGACAGAACAGATACGCAGTATTTT.

The chain employs TRBV19 and TRBJ1-4; TRBD1 aligns across 8 bases. V trimming: 3 bases; J trimming: 10 bases; junction bases outside the gene matches: 13. Germline CDR1 is LNHDA and CDR2 is SQIVND (reference sequence). The CDR3 is 16 residues long. The CDR3 DNA sequence: TGTGCCAGTAGTATTGAGGCCGGGACAGGATGGAGAAAACTGTTTTTT. This translates into CASSIEAGTGWRKLFF.

The chain employs TRBV7-2 and TRBJ2-5; the match to TRBD1 covers 7 bases. This CDR3 comprises 15 residues. Germline V gene lookup returns CDR1 SGHTA and CDR2 FQGNSA. V gave up 3 bases and J gave up 2 bases; unmatched junction bases: 6. DNA for the CDR3: TGTGCCAGCAGCTTGGGACCGGGACAGCAAGAGACCCAGTACTTC. As protein: CASSLGPGQQETQYF.

This chain links TRBV6-5 with TRBJ2-3, with TRBD1 identical over 8 bases. V lost 6 bases and J lost 3; bases outside the gene matches: 8. Germline V gene sequence: CDR1 MNHEY, CDR2 SVGAGI. The CDR3 sequence is 15 residues long. CDR3 sequence reads: CASRKRQGRTDTQYF. The CDR3 DNA sequence: TGTGCCAGCAGAAAACGACAGGGGAGGACAGATACGCAGTATTTT.

This clone was seen just once. The rearrangement uses TRBV15 and TRBJ2-7; D remains unclear. Between the trimmed V and J ends, which lost 6 bases and 4 bases, there was a span of 16 bases. CDR3 size: 14 residues. Germline CDR1 LNHNV, CDR2 YYDKDF (reference sequence). The CDR3 loop is CATSARNSGYEQYF. The DNA for the CDR3 is TGTGCCACCAGTGCGAGGAACTCTGGATACGAGCAGTACTTC.

The V call is TRBV18, the J call TRBJ1-1, with D possibly matching TRBD1 (6 bases). V was pared by 5 bases and J by 0 bases, with 16 bases between. The germline CDR1 and CDR2 sequences are KGHSH and LQKENI. The CDR3 has 16 residues. CDR3 coding DNA: TGTGCCAGCTCAGGGAGTGACAGGACCATGAACACTGAAGCTTTCTTT. Translating gives CASSGSDRTMNTEAFF.

This clone was detected only a few times. The chain uses TRBV6-1 and TRBJ1-4; TRBD1 might be the D (6 bases). V was cut by 4 bases and J by 8 bases, with 11 bases left in between. The CDR3 loop spans 13 amino acids. CDR1 and CDR2 from the germline V gene are MNHNS and SASEGT. The CDR3 spells CASSGQAYEKLFF. In DNA form, the CDR3 reads TGTGCCAGCAGTGGACAGGCCTACGAAAAACTGTTTTTT.